The 5 T cell receptor beta chains given below trace back to one sample, sequenced in a study of regulatory T cells in long-lasting Graves disease. The time point is: persistent/refractory GD, antithyroid drugs over 5 years with positive TRAb. PBMCs were the source of the RNA used for TCR sequencing. Construction of the TCR beta libraries employed iRepertoire HTBI primers in conjunction with Arm-PCR of CDR3 regions. MiXCR, applied by TCRdb to the multiplex PCR reads, yields one record per CDR3 protein. The repertoire consists of hundreds of thousands of distinct CDR3 sequences, with 20% to 25% occurring once and the leading ten covering 13%. The sequenced sample was peripheral blood mononuclear cells (PBMCs), obtained when the disease was refractory, from a patient treated with antithyroid drugs. The receptor set was obtained from a female donor with Graves disease.

V gene TRBV5-1 combines with J gene TRBJ2-5; 9 nucleotides line up with TRBD2. This CDR3 spans 16 amino acids. V lost 4 bases, J lost 4 bases, and 11 bases stayed unmatched. The germline gives CDR1 SGHRS, CDR2 YFSETQ. CDR3: CASSPQVASGAETQYF. The CDR3 DNA reads TGCGCCAGCAGCCCCCAGGTGGCTAGCGGGGCAGAGACCCAGTACTTC.

There are a few counts of this clonotype. The chain combines TRBV14 with TRBJ2-7; D is perhaps TRBD1 or TRBD2 (5 bases each). The CDR3 is made up of 15 amino acids. V was cut by 5 bases and J by 3 bases, with 17 bases left in between. Germline V gene sequence: CDR1 SGHDN, CDR2 FVKESK. This CDR3 reads CASSAYRDPGYEQYF. The CDR3 DNA follows: TGTGCCAGCAGCGCCTACCGGGACCCGGGCTACGAGCAGTACTTC.

The sample holds many counts of this clonotype. The V and J genes are TRBV12-5 and TRBJ1-2; a weak D match, TRBD1 (6 bases). CDR1 and CDR2 (germline): LGHNT, FRNRAP. The CDR3 has 12 residues. V was trimmed by 6 bases and J by 6 bases, leaving 11 bases between them. CDR3 region: CASGSGADGYTF. CDR3 nucleotide sequence: TGTGCTAGTGGGTCAGGGGCAGATGGCTACACCTTC.

This clonotype was observed at least ten times. This chain connects TRBV27 to TRBJ1-2, with unresolved D. This CDR3 is built from 13 residues. Trimming removed 3 bases from V and 2 bases from J, with 7 bases in between. Per germline, CDR1 MNHEY and CDR2 SMNVEV (reference sequence). The CDR3 is CASSLTSNYGYTF. The CDR3 DNA follows: TGTGCCAGCAGTTTGACCTCGAACTATGGCTACACCTTC.

This clonotype appeared many times. The J gene is TRBJ1-5, the V gene TRBV28; TRBD1 is a possible D gene (5 bases). CDR1 and CDR2 (germline): MDHEN, SYDVKM. The CDR3 is made up of 13 amino acids. With 4 bases removed from V and 6 bases from J, the gap between germline ends came to 10 bases. The CDR3 is CASSWGGSQPQHF. The CDR3 nucleotides read TGTGCCAGCAGTTGGGGCGGGAGTCAGCCCCAGCATTTT.